The sequence of this T cell receptor beta chain was determined in a study of T cell responses to AZD1222 COVID-19 vaccine. Libraries were prepared by immunoSEQ multiplex PCR; TCRdb keeps only in-frame clonotypes and omits some of them. There are 150,000 to 200,000 clones in the sample; around 93% occur only once, and about 9% lies in the top ten. Notes on the study in general: Donor demographics were predominantly white British with a female majority; clonal diversity may be underestimated. In all cases, repertoires were sampled only after the peak T cell response. Dominant CD4 TCR responses targeted spike regions 160-218 and 743-854. The study identified only five to seven AZD1222 recipients as seropositive at baseline.

The CDR3 sequence is 14 residues long. The junction had 4 bases not matched to a gene; V was cut back by 7 bases and J by 0 bases. Per germline, CDR1 LNHDA and CDR2 SQIVND (reference sequence). Concerning this clone itself: The antigen is unknown.

This material consisted of peripheral blood, taken on day 0 of AZD1222 vaccination. This sequence originates from an adult in good health. The genes are TRBV19 and TRBJ2-3; 7 nucleotides match TRBD2. This chain's CDR3 is CASTRDYSTDTQYF. The CDR3 DNA reads TGTGCCAGTACCCGGGACTACAGCACAGATACGCAGTATTTT. Variable domain in full (rest from reference TRBV19 and TRBJ2-3): DGGITQSPKYLFRKEGQNVTLSCEQNLNHDAMYWYRQDPGQGLRLIYYSQIVNDFQKGDIAEGYSVSREKKESFPLTVTSAQKNPTAFYLCASTRDYSTDTQYFGPGTRLTVL.